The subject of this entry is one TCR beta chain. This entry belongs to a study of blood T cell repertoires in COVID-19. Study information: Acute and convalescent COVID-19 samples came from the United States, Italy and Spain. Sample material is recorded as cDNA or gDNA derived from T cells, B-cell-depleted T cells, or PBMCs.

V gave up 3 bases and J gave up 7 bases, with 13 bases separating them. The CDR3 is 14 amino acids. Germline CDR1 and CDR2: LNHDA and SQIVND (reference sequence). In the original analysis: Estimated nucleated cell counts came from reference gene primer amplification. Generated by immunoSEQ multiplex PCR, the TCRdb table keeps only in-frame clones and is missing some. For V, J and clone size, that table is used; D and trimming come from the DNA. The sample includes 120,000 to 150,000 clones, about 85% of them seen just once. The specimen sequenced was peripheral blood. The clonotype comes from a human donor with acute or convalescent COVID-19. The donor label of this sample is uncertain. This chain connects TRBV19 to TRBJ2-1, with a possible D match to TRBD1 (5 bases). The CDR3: CASSMQGKKNEQFF. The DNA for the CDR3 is TGTGCCAGTAGTATGCAGGGTAAGAAGAATGAGCAGTTCTTC.